The next 5 T cell receptor beta chains were all read from a single sample in a study of OX40 agonist ivuxolimab in advanced cancers. Clones were sequenced by immunoSEQ multiplex PCR, and TCRdb holds only the in-frame ones, with some missing. This table holds about 70,000 clones, 89% found once. Sequencing was performed on CD4+ or CD8+ T cells sorted from blood, taken in a trial of the OX40 agonist ivuxolimab. These receptors were taken from an adult with an advanced solid tumor such as melanoma, head and neck, liver or kidney cancer.

This rearrangement joins TRBV9 to TRBJ1-4; the D is unclear. Per the germline V gene, CDR1 is SGDLS and CDR2 is YYNGEE. The CDR3 spans 15 residues. The V gene lost 0 bases and the J gene lost 5 bases, with 11 bases spanning the gap. Written as DNA, the CDR3 is TGTGCCAGCAGCGTAGACGGGGAATACAATGAAAAACTGTTTTTT. This codes for CASSVDGEYNEKLFF. Variable domain in full (rest from reference TRBV9 and TRBJ1-4): DSGVTQTPKHLITATGQRVTLRCSPRSGDLSVYWYQQSLDQGLQFLIQYYNGEERAKGNILERFSAQQFPDLHSELNLSSLELGDSALYFCASSVDGEYNEKLFFGSGTQLSVL.

The rearrangement uses TRBV29-1 and TRBJ1-4; 9 nucleotides line up with TRBD1. Trimming cost V 5 bases and J 8 bases; bases outside gene matches: 18. The germline V gene has CDR1 SQVTM and CDR2 ANQGSEA. The CDR3 sequence is 17 residues long. The CDR3 here is CSVLHWGGTGQGEKLFF. The DNA for the CDR3 is TGCAGCGTTCTCCACTGGGGGGGGACAGGGCAGGGAGAAAAACTGTTTTTT. Full variable domain (remainder filled in from reference TRBV29-1 and TRBJ1-4): SAVISQKPSRDICQRGTSLTIQCQVDSQVTMMFWYRQQPGQSLTLIATANQGSEATYESGFVIDKFPISRPNLTFSTLTVSNMSPEDSSIYLCSVLHWGGTGQGEKLFFGSGTQLSVL.

This clone was picked up one time. The gene calls are TRBV2 and TRBJ2-1; 9 nucleotides align to TRBD1. CDR3 length: 16 residues. V trimming: 6 bases; J trimming: 3 bases; junction bases outside the gene matches: 9. Germline V gives CDR1 SNHLY, CDR2 FYNNEI. The DNA for the CDR3 is TGTGCCAGCAGGATTGAACAGGGGGCTATCTACAATGAGCAGTTCTTC. This codes for CASRIEQGAIYNEQFF.

This clone was observed at least ten times. The chain uses TRBV5-6 and TRBJ1-2, with D uncertain. The CDR3 runs to 13 residues. CDR1 is SGHDT, CDR2 YYEEEE, per germline. The V gene lost 0 bases and the J gene lost 3 bases, with 6 bases spanning the gap. CDR3: CASSLGTDYGYTF. CDR3 nucleotides: TGTGCCAGCAGCTTGGGGACGGACTATGGCTACACCTTC.

The chain couples TRBV19 to TRBJ1-5; TRBD1 might be the D (5 bases). This CDR3 has 13 amino acids. Per the germline V gene, CDR1 is LNHDA and CDR2 is SQIVND (reference sequence). V was pared by 7 bases and J by 4 bases, with 11 bases between. The CDR3 DNA is TGTGCCAGTACTGACGGGACTAATCAGCCCCAGCATTTT. Translating it yields CASTDGTNQPQHF.